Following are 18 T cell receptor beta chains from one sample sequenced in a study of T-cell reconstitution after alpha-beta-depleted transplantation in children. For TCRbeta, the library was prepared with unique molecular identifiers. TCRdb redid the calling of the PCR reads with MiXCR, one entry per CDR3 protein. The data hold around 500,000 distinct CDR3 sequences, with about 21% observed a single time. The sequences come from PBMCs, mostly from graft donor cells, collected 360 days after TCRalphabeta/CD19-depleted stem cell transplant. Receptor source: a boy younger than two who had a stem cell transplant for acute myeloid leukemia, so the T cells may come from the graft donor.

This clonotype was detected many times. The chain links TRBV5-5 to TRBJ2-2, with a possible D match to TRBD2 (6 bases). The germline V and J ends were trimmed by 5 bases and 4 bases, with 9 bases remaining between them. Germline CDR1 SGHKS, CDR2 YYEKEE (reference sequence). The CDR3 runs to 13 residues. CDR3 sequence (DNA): TGTGCCAGCAGTGCGGGGTCCACCGGGGAGCTGTTTTTT. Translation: CASSAGSTGELFF.

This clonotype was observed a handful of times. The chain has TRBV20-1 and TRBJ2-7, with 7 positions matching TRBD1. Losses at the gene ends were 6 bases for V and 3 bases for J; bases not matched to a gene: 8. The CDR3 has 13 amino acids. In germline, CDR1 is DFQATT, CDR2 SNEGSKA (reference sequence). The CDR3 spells CSASGQYDYEQYF. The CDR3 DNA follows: TGCAGTGCCTCGGGACAGTACGACTACGAGCAGTACTTC.

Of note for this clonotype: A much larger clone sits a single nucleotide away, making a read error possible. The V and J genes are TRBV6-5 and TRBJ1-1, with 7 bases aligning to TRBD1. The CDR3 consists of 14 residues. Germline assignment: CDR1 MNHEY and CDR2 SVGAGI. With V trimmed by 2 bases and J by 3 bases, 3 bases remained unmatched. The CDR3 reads CASSYDRVDTEAFF. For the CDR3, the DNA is TGTGCCAGCAGTTACGACAGGGTGGACACTGAAGCTTTCTTT.

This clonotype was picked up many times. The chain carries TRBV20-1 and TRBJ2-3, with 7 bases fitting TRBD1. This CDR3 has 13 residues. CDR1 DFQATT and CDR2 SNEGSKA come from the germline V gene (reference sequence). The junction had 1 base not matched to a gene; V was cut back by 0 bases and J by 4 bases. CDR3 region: CSARDQGADTQYF. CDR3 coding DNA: TGCAGTGCTAGAGATCAGGGGGCAGATACGCAGTATTTT.

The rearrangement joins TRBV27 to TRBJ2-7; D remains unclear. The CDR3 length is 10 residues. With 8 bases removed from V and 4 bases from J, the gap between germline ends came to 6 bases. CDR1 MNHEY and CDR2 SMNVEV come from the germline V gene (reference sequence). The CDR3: CASLHYEQYF. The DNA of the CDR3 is TGTGCCAGCCTCCATTACGAGCAGTACTTC.

CDR3 nucleotides: TGTGCCATCACCCCGCGGTTCGGCGGGGAGCTGTTTTTT. It encodes CAITPRFGGELFF. This rearrangement joins TRBV10-3 to TRBJ2-2; no clear D. The CDR3 has 13 amino acids. Germline CDR1 is ENHRY and CDR2 is SYGVKD. V lost 7 bases to trimming and J lost 7 bases, with 13 bases between them.

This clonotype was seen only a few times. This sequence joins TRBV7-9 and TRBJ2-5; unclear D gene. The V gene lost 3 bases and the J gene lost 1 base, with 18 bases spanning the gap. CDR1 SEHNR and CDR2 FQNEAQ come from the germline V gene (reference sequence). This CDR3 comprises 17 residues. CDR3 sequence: CASSFVSPRPPQETQYF. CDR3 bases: TGTGCCAGCAGCTTTGTGAGCCCCCGACCGCCCCAAGAGACCCAGTACTTC. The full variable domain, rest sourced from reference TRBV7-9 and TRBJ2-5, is DTGVSQNPRHKITKRGQNVTFRCDPISEHNRLYWYRQTLGQGPEFLTYFQNEAQLEKSRLLSDRFSAERPKGSFSTLEIQRTEQGDSAMYLCASSFVSPRPPQETQYFGPGTRLLVL.

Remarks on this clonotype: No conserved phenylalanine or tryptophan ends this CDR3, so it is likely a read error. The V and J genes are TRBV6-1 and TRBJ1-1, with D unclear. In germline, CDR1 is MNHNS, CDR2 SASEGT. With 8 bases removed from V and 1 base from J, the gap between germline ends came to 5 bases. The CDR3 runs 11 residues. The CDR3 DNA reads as TGTGCCAGCTGGCGGAACACTGAAGCTTTCATT. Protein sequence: CASWRNTEAFI.

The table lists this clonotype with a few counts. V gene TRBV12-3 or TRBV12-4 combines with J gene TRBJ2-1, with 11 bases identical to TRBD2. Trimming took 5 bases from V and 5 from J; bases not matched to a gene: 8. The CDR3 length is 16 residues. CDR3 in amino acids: CASSPSSGGHNNEQFF. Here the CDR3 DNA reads TGTGCCAGCAGTCCTTCTAGCGGGGGGCACAACAATGAGCAGTTCTTC.

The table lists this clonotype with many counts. The CDR3 DNA reads TGCAGTGCTCTCAACCGATTACTAGCGGGGGGGCGTCACGAGCAGTACGTC. Translated, it gives CSALNRLLAGGRHEQYV. V usage is TRBV20-1 and J usage is TRBJ2-7, with TRBD2 identical over 13 bases. Germline CDR1 DFQATT, CDR2 SNEGSKA (reference sequence). V trimming: 5 bases; J trimming: 5 bases; junction bases outside the gene matches: 15. The CDR3 is made up of 17 amino acids.

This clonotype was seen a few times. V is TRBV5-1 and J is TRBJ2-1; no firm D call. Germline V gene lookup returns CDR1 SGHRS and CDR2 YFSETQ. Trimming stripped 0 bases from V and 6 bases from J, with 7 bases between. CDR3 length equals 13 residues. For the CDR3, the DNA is TGCGCCAGCAGCTTGGCCCTGAGCAATGAGCAGTTCTTC. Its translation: CASSLALSNEQFF.

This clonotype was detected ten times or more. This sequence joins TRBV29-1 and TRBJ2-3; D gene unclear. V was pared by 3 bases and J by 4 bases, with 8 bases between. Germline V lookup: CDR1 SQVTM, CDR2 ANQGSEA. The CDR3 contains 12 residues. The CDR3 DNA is TGCAGCGTTGAGGCAGATTCAGATACGCAGTATTTT. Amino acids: CSVEADSDTQYF.

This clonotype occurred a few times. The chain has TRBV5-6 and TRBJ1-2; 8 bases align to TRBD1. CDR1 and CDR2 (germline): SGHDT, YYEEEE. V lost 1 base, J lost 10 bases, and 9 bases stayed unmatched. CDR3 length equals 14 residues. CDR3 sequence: CASSLPGTGGNYTF. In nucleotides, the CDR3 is TGTGCCAGCAGCTTGCCCGGGACAGGAGGAAACTACACCTTC.

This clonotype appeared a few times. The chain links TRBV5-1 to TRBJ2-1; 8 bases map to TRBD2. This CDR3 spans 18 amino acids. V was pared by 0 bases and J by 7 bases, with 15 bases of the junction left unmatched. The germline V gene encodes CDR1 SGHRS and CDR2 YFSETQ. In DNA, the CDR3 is TGCGCCAGCAGCTTGGAGGTAGCGGGGTCCTACACCAATAATGAGCAGTTCTTC. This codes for CASSLEVAGSYTNNEQFF.

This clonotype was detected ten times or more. CDR3 residues: CSVDLPGQEKLFF. Here the CDR3 DNA reads TGCAGCGTTGACCTTCCGGGACAGGAGAAACTGTTTTTT. The chain employs TRBV29-1 and TRBJ1-4, with TRBD1 identical over 8 bases. CDR3 length equals 13 residues. The germline gives CDR1 SQVTM, CDR2 ANQGSEA. The V and J ends lost 3 bases and 11 bases, in that order; junction bases with no gene match: 8.

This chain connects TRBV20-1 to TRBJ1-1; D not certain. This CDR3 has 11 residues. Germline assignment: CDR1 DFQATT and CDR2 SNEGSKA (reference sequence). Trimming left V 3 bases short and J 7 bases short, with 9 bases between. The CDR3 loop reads CSARRSFEAFF. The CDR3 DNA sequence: TGCAGTGCTAGGAGGAGTTTTGAAGCTTTCTTT.

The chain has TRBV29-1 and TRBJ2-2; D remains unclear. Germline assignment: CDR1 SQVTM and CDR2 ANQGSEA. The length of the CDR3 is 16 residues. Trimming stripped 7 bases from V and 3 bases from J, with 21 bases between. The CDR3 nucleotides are TGCAGCGCCTTGACCCAAGTAGTCGGGTACACCGGGGAGCTGTTTTTT. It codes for CSALTQVVGYTGELFF.

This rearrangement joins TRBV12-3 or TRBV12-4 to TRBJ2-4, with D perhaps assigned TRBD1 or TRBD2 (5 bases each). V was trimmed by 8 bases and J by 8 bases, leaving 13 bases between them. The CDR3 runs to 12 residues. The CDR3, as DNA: TGTGCCAGCGAGGGGTGTATAGACATTCAGTACTTC. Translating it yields CASEGCIDIQYF.